This T cell receptor (beta chain) comes out of a study of blood T cells in healthy people across ages. Findings and caveats of the study: Possibly, changes in expanded clonotypes were confounded because donor CMV status was unknown.

A word on this clonotype: The antigen remains unidentified.

The germline CDR1 and CDR2 sequences are DFQATT and SNEGSKA (reference sequence). The CDR3 loop spans 15 amino acids. V shed 0 bases, J shed 5 bases, and the junction held 5 bases outside the gene matches. A sample-barcoded 5' primer and a J-beta primer mix were used in a second PCR of about 6 to 11 cycles. The authors tagged each cDNA molecule using a template-switch adaptor with 12 random nucleotides. Every sample produced at least 3 million CDR3-containing paired-end reads. From the 5' RACE reads, TCRdb called clonotypes with MiXCR, one entry per CDR3 protein. The sample shows over 950,000 distinct CDR3 sequences, about two fifths of them seen only once.

The TCR was taken from a man between 18 and 35 years old in good health. V is TRBV20-1 and J is TRBJ2-1, with 9 bases fitting TRBD2. Sequencing input: blood. CDR3 sequence: CSARDAASGDNEQFF. CDR3 nucleotide sequence: TGCAGTGCTAGAGATGCGGCTAGCGGGGACAATGAGCAGTTCTTC.